Listed here are 24 T cell receptor beta chains from one sample, sequenced in a study of blood T cells in healthy people across ages. Alongside a J-beta primer mix, a sample-barcoded 5' primer served in a second PCR lasting about 7 to 11 cycles. TCRdb redid the calling of the 5' RACE reads with MiXCR, one entry per CDR3 protein. The repertoire includes about 640,000 distinct CDR3 sequences, under 70% of them detected once, and 30% to 45% sits in the top ten. The sample taken for sequencing was blood. The receptors here all came from a man in his sixties in good health.

This clonotype has only a few counts. The chain joins TRBV28 to TRBJ2-3; no definite D call. Germline V gene data show CDR1 as MDHEN and CDR2 as SYDVKM. V was clipped by 5 bases and J by 4 bases, with 19 bases between them. This CDR3 region has 16 residues. CDR3 sequence reads: CASSPSGGVDSDTQYF. The CDR3 DNA reads as TGTGCCAGCAGTCCTTCAGGTGGGGTGGATTCAGATACGCAGTATTTT.

The chain employs TRBV5-1 and TRBJ1-4, with 9 bases that match TRBD1. V was pared by 2 bases and J by 0 bases, with 5 bases of the junction left unmatched. The CDR3 is made up of 17 amino acids. The germline CDR1 and CDR2 sequences are SGHRS and YFSETQ. The CDR3 nucleotides are TGCGCCAGCAGCTTCGGACAGGGGCGAGCAACTAATGAAAAACTGTTTTTT. Protein: CASSFGQGRATNEKLFF.

This clonotype was found a few times. Written as DNA, the CDR3 is TGCGCCAGCAGCTTGGACAGGGGCCAGTGGAGTACGCAGTATTTT. It encodes CASSLDRGQWSTQYF. The V call is TRBV4-1, the J call TRBJ2-3; 9 positions match TRBD1. The CDR3 extends over 15 amino acids. The germline V gene encodes CDR1 MGHRA and CDR2 YSYEKL. Germline trimming cut 5 bases from V and 8 bases from J; bases unmatched to any gene: 11.

This chain links TRBV7-8 with TRBJ2-7; a possible D gene is TRBD1 (6 bases). Germline values: CDR1 SGHVS, CDR2 FQNEAQ. This CDR3 is 17 amino acids long. The V end was cut by 5 bases, the J end by 7 bases, with 27 bases between. The chain's CDR3 is CASSTQRTVQPYNEQYF. CDR3 coding DNA: TGTGCCAGCAGCACACAAAGGACAGTCCAGCCCTACAATGAGCAGTACTTC.

The chain carries TRBV11-2 and TRBJ2-3; 10 nucleotides align to TRBD2. With 2 bases clipped from V and 5 bases from J, the junction kept 7 bases outside the gene matches. The CDR3 extends over 16 amino acids. Per germline, CDR1 SGHAT and CDR2 FQNNGV. The DNA for the CDR3 is TGTGCCAGCAGCTTACCAGCGGGGGGGCCCGGAGATACGCAGTATTTT. Its protein product is CASSLPAGGPGDTQYF.

The V gene is TRBV20-1, the J gene TRBJ2-7, with D possibly matching TRBD1 (8 bases). CDR3 size: 15 residues. The ends were cut back, 0 bases at V and 4 bases at J, with 16 bases in the middle. Germline loops: CDR1 DFQATT, CDR2 SNEGSKA (reference sequence). This CDR3 is CSARDLDRGGYEQYF. CDR3 nucleotides: TGCAGTGCTAGAGATCTCGACAGGGGAGGGTACGAGCAGTACTTC.

This clonotype turned up a few times. J is TRBJ2-7 and V is TRBV20-1; a possible D gene is TRBD1 (5 bases). The V end lost 4 bases, the J end lost 0 bases, and 22 bases lay between the germline ends. The CDR3 consists of 17 residues. The germline V gene encodes CDR1 DFQATT and CDR2 SNEGSKA (reference sequence). The CDR3 sequence: CSAMDVGSDRSSYEQYF. CDR3 in DNA: TGCAGTGCTATGGACGTTGGGTCTGACAGAAGCTCCTACGAGCAGTACTTC.

This chain connects TRBV20-1 to TRBJ1-2; D possibly corresponds to TRBD1 (5 bases). The germline V gene encodes CDR1 DFQATT and CDR2 SNEGSKA (reference sequence). CDR3 length equals 12 residues. Trimming took 6 bases from V and 2 from J, leaving 10 bases between them. CDR3 DNA sequence: TGCAGTGCCGGCAGGGAGAACTATGGCTACACCTTC. It codes for CSAGRENYGYTF.

As for this clonotype: One junction end disagrees with the germline gene, perhaps due to a read error. The chain has TRBV3-1 and TRBJ2-6; TRBD1 might be the D (6 bases). Germline lookup yields CDR1 LGHDT and CDR2 YNNKEL (reference sequence). The CDR3 is 18 residues long. The CDR3 sequence is CASSQDRPGVSGANVPTF. The CDR3 nucleotides are TGTGCCAGCAGCCAAGATCGTCCAGGGGTATCTGGGGCCAACGTCCCGACTTTC.

V usage is TRBV3-1 and J usage is TRBJ2-1; D is ambiguous. The germline V gene has CDR1 LGHDT and CDR2 YNNKEL (reference sequence). CDR3 length equals 15 residues. V gave up 0 bases and J gave up 0 bases, with 6 bases separating them. CDR3 protein: CASSQEGFSYNEQFF. CDR3 nucleotide sequence: TGTGCCAGCAGCCAAGAGGGATTCTCCTACAATGAGCAGTTCTTC.

The V gene is TRBV29-1, the J gene TRBJ2-2; D is ambiguous. Germline V gene lookup returns CDR1 SQVTM and CDR2 ANQGSEA. V was cut by 3 bases and J by 5 bases, with 10 bases left in between. The CDR3 is 13 residues long. The CDR3 DNA is TGCAGCGTTGATCAGCACAAAACCGGGGAGCTGTTTTTT. Its protein is CSVDQHKTGELFF.

This clonotype was counted only a few times. The V gene is TRBV5-1, the J gene TRBJ1-1; a weak D match, TRBD1 (5 bases). CDR1 and CDR2 (germline): SGHRS, YFSETQ. There are 16 residues in the CDR3. Trimming stripped 0 bases from V and 0 bases from J, with 12 bases between. The CDR3 DNA reads TGCGCCAGCAGCTTGGCCGGAGCAGGGATGAACACTGAAGCTTTCTTT. Its protein product is CASSLAGAGMNTEAFF. The full variable domain, rest sourced from reference TRBV5-1 and TRBJ1-1, is KAGVTQTPRYLIKTRGQQVTLSCSPISGHRSVSWYQQTPGQGLQFLFEYFSETQRNKGNFPGRFSGRQFSNSRSEMNVSTLELGDSALYLCASSLAGAGMNTEAFFGQGTRLTVV.

This clonotype has just one count. The chain has TRBV20-1 and TRBJ2-1; 8 bases map to TRBD2. Germline-derived CDR1 and CDR2 are DFQATT and SNEGSKA (reference sequence). The CDR3 consists of 15 residues. The junction had 14 bases not matched to a gene; V was cut back by 0 bases and J by 13 bases. The CDR3 sequence: CSARDGTSGKETQFF. Written as DNA, the CDR3 is TGCAGTGCTAGAGATGGGACTAGTGGCAAAGAGACCCAGTTCTTC.

V is TRBV5-1 and J is TRBJ1-2; D is perhaps TRBD1 (5 bases). Per the germline V gene, CDR1 is SGHRS and CDR2 is YFSETQ. Trimming left V 3 bases short and J 6 bases short, with 9 bases between. The CDR3 is 12 residues long. Here the CDR3 reads CASSSQQDGYTF. The DNA for the CDR3 is TGCGCCAGCAGCTCTCAACAGGATGGCTACACCTTC.

Of note for this clonotype: At one of its ends the junction is not consistent with the germline gene, which may arise from a read error. This chain links TRBV10-3 with TRBJ2-1, with D possibly called TRBD1 or TRBD2 (5 bases each). Germline V gene sequence: CDR1 ENHRY, CDR2 SYGVKD. This CDR3 has 16 residues. Here the CDR3 DNA reads TGTGCCACCAGTGAGCTAAAGGGGACGGATTACAATGAGCAGTTCTTC. This translates into CATSELKGTDYNEQFF.

The gene calls are TRBV2 and TRBJ2-5, with 8 bases aligning to TRBD1. Germline V CDR1 and CDR2: SNHLY, FYNNEI. The CDR3 length is 15 residues. V gave up 6 bases and J gave up 4 bases; unmatched junction bases: 10. CDR3 residues: CASRKLTGAGETQYF. The CDR3 nucleotides read TGTGCCAGCAGAAAACTGACAGGGGCGGGAGAGACCCAGTACTTC.

In its sample, this clonotype was seen a few times. The chain combines TRBV20-1 with TRBJ1-5; TRBD1 matches 10 bases. V lost 3 bases, J lost 0 bases, and 2 bases stayed unmatched. Germline values: CDR1 DFQATT, CDR2 SNEGSKA (reference sequence). The CDR3 totals 15 residues. As DNA, the CDR3 is TGCAGTGCTAGGAGGACAGGGGGTAGCAATCAGCCCCAGCATTTT. Its protein product is CSARRTGGSNQPQHF.

The V call is TRBV3-1, the J call TRBJ2-5; no clear D. The V and J ends lost 2 bases and 1 base respectively, with 8 bases between them. The CDR3 is made up of 14 amino acids. The germline V gene encodes CDR1 LGHDT and CDR2 YNNKEL (reference sequence). The CDR3 protein is CASSQWRSQETQYF. For the CDR3, the DNA is TGTGCCAGCAGCCAATGGCGGTCCCAAGAGACCCAGTACTTC.

The sample holds a few counts of this clonotype. CDR3 residues: CAISESAAVNYGYTF. The CDR3 DNA sequence: TGTGCCATCAGTGAGTCGGCGGCGGTGAACTATGGCTACACCTTC. V gene TRBV10-3 combines with J gene TRBJ1-2; D is unclear. This CDR3 has 15 amino acids. Per the germline V gene, CDR1 is ENHRY and CDR2 is SYGVKD. The V and J ends lost 0 bases and 2 bases respectively, with 10 bases between them.

The rearrangement joins TRBV29-1 to TRBJ2-5; no reliable D call. The CDR3 totals 12 residues. The germline V gene has CDR1 SQVTM and CDR2 ANQGSEA. The V gene lost 1 base and the J gene lost 5 bases, with 8 bases spanning the gap. The CDR3 loop reads CSVEVTQETQYF. The CDR3 DNA is TGCAGCGTTGAAGTAACGCAGGAGACCCAGTACTTC.

The chain has TRBV10-1 and TRBJ2-4; D might be TRBD1 (6 bases). CDR3 length: 13 amino acids. V lost 8 bases, J lost 0 bases, and 8 bases lay in between. CDR1 and CDR2 (germline): WNHNN, SYGVQD (reference sequence). The CDR3 is CASAGVAKNIQYF. As DNA, the CDR3 is TGCGCCAGCGCAGGGGTAGCCAAAAACATTCAGTACTTC.

The chain combines TRBV13 with TRBJ2-3; D is ambiguous. CDR3 length: 14 amino acids. Germline CDR1 and CDR2: PRHDT and FYEKMQ (reference sequence). Trimming took off 3 bases at V and 3 bases at J, with 10 bases between the two ends. The CDR3 sequence: CASSLLLRTDTQYF. As DNA, the CDR3 is TGTGCCAGCAGCTTGTTGCTTAGGACAGATACGCAGTATTTT.

CDR3 sequence (DNA): TGTGCCAGCAGCTCGACGGTTGAGAGCTACGAGCAGTACTTC. This encodes CASSSTVESYEQYF. The chain links TRBV7-9 to TRBJ2-7; D remains ambiguous. V was clipped by 4 bases and J by 3 bases, with 13 bases between them. Germline lookup yields CDR1 SEHNR and CDR2 FQNEAQ (reference sequence). The CDR3 has 14 residues. The full variable domain, its missing parts supplied by reference TRBV7-9 and TRBJ2-7, is DTGVSQNPRHKITKRGQNVTFRCDPISEHNRLYWYRQTLGQGPEFLTYFQNEAQLEKSRLLSDRFSAERPKGSFSTLEIQRTEQGDSAMYLCASSSTVESYEQYFGPGTRLTVT.

This sequence joins TRBV2 and TRBJ2-3; tentatively, D is TRBD2 (7 bases). This CDR3 has 14 residues. The ends were cut back, 6 bases at V and 5 bases at J, with 15 bases in the middle. The germline CDR1 and CDR2 sequences are SNHLY and FYNNEI. CDR3 bases: TGTGCCAGCAGGGCCAGGGGCGGGGGAGATACGCAGTATTTT. It encodes CASRARGGGDTQYF.